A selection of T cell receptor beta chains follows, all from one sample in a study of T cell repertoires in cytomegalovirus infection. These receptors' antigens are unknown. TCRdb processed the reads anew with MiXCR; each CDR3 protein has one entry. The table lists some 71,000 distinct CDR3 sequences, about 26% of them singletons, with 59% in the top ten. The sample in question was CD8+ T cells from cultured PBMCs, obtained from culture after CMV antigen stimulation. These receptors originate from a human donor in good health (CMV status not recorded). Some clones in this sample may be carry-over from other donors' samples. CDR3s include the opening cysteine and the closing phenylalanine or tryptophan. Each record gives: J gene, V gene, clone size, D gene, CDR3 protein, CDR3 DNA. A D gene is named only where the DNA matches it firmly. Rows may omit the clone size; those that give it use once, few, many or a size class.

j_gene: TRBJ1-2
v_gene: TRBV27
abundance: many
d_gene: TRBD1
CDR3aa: CASSLDRANYGYTF
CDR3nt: TGTGCCAGCAGTTTAGACAGGGCCAACTATGGCTACACCTTC

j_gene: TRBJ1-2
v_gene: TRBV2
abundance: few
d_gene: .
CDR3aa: CASSQWVSPNYGYTF
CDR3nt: TGTGCCAGCAGTCAATGGGTTTCCCCTAACTATGGCTACACCTTC

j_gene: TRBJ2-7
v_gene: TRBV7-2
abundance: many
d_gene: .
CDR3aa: CASSLAINYEQYF
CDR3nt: TGTGCCAGCAGCTTAGCGATCAACTACGAGCAGTACTTC

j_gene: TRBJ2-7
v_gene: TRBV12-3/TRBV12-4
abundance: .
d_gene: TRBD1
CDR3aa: CASGVTGVREQYF
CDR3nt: TGTGCCAGCGGTGTGACAGGGGTTCGGGAGCAGTACTTC

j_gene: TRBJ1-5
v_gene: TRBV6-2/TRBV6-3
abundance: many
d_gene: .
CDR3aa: CASSPIQDQPQHF
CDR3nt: TGTGCCAGCAGCCCCATCCAAGATCAGCCCCAGCATTTT

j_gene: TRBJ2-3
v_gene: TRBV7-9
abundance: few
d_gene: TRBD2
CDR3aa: CASSPRLAGGSTDTQYF
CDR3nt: TGTGCCAGCAGCCCTCGACTAGCGGGGGGAAGCACAGATACGCAGTATTTT

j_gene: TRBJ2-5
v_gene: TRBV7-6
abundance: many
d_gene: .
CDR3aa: CASSTGSQETQYF
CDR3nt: TGTGCCAGCAGCACAGGGTCCCAAGAGACCCAGTACTTC

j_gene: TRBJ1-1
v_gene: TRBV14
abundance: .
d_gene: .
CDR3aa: CASSQEHFPVMNTEAFF
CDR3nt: TGTGCCAGCAGCCAAGAACATTTCCCAGTTATGAACACTGAAGCTTTCTTT

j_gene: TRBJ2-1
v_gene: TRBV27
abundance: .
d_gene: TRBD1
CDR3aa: CASSSLQGLHNEQFF
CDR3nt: TGTGCCAGCAGCTCCCTACAGGGGCTTCACAATGAGCAGTTCTTC

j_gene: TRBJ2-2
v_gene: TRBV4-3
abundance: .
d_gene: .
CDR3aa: CASSQDRTSTGELFF
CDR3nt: TGCGCCAGCAGCCAAGATAGAACATCCACCGGGGAGCTGTTTTTT

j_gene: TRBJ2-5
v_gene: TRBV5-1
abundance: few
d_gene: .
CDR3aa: CASSSDSVETQYF
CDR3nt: TGCGCCAGCAGCTCGGACTCGGTAGAGACCCAGTACTTC

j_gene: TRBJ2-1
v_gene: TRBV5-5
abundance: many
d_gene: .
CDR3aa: CASSPWSNSNEQFF
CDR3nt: TGTGCCAGCAGCCCTTGGTCCAACTCCAATGAGCAGTTCTTC

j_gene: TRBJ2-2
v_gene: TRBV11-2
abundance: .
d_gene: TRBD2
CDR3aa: CASSLLAGGFTGELFF
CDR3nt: TGTGCCAGCAGCTTATTGGCGGGGGGGTTCACCGGGGAGCTGTTTTTT

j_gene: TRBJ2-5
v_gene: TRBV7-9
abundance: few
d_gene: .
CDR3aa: CASRPDRGGETQYF
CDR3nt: TGTGCCAGCAGACCTGACAGGGGAGGGGAGACCCAGTACTTC

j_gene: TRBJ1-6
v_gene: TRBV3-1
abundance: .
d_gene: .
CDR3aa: CASSPTPNSPLHF
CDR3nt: TGTGCCAGCAGCCCGACGCCCAATTCACCCCTCCACTTT

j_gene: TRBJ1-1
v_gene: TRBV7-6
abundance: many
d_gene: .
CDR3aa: CASSIDTVLAFF
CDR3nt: TGTGCCAGCAGCATCGACACTGTATTGGCTTTCTTT

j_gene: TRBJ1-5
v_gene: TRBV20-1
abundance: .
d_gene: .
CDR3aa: CSARILKRTGRFKDQPQHF
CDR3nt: TGCAGTGCTAGAATCCTAAAACGAACAGGGCGGTTTAAGGATCAGCCCCAGCATTTT

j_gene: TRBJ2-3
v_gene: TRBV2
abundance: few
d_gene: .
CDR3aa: CASGQAGDTQYF
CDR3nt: TGTGCCTCCGGGCAGGCGGGAGATACGCAGTATTTT

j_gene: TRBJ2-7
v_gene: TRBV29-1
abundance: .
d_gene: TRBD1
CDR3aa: CSVADRVFGEQYF
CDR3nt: TGCAGCGTTGCGGACAGGGTATTTGGCGAGCAGTACTTC

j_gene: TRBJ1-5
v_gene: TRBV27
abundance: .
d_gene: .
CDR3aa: CASSFGGIGNQPQHF
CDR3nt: TGTGCCAGCAGTTTTGGAGGGATAGGGAATCAGCCCCAGCATTTT

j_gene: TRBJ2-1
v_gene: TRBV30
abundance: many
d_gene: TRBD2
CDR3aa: CAWRGTSGGYNEQFF
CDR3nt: TGTGCCTGGAGGGGGACTAGCGGGGGTTACAATGAGCAGTTCTTC

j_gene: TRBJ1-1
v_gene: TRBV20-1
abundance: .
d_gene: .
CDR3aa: CSATTVNTEAFF
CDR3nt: TGCAGTGCAACGACAGTGAACACTGAAGCTTTCTTT

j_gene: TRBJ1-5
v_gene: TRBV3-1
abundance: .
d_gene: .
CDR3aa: CASSQDFPGGNQPQHF
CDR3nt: TGTGCCAGCAGCCAAGACTTCCCGGGGGGCAATCAGCCCCAGCATTTT

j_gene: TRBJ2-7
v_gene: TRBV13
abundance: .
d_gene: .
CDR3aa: CASSLRGNGEQYF
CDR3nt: TGTGCCAGCAGCTTGAGGGGGAACGGCGAGCAGTACTTC

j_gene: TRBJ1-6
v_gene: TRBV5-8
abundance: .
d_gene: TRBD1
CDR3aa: CASSYLRDRGNSPLHF
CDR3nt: TGTGCCAGCAGCTACCTCCGGGACAGGGGGAATTCACCCCTCCACTTT

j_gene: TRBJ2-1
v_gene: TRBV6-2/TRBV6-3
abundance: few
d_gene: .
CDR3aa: CASSQDRPSSYNEQFF
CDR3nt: TGTGCCAGCAGTCAGGATCGCCCGAGCTCCTACAATGAGCAGTTCTTC

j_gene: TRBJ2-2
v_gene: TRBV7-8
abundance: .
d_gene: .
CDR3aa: CASSLSRASGELFF
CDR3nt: TGTGCCAGCAGCTTATCCAGGGCCTCCGGGGAGCTGTTTTTT

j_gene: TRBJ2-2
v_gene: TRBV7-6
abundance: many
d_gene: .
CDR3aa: CASRKGRGSYTGELFF
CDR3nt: TGTGCCAGCAGGAAGGGGAGGGGGAGTTACACCGGGGAGCTGTTTTTT

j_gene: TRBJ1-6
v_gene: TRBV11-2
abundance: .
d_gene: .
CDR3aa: CASSLGLSSYNSPLHF
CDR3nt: TGTGCCAGCAGCTTGGGACTGAGCTCCTATAATTCACCCCTCCACTTT

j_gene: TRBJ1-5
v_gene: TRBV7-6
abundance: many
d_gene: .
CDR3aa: CASSLGAGGNQPQHF
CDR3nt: TGTGCCAGCAGCTTAGGGGCAGGGGGCAATCAGCCCCAGCATTTT

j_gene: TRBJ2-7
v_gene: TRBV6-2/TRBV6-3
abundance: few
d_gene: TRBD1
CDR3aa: CASSYPDKGAETYEQYF
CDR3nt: TGTGCCAGCAGTTACCCCGACAAGGGGGCAGAAACCTACGAGCAGTACTTC

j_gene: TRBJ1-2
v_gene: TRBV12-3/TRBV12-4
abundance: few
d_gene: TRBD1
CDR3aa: CASSLALGGTGNNYGYTF
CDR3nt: TGTGCCAGCAGTTTAGCGCTAGGTGGGACAGGGAATAACTATGGCTACACCTTC

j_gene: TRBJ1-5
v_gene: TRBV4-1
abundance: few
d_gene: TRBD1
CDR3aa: CASSQVSDREGYSNQPQHF
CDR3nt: TGCGCCAGCAGCCAGGTGTCGGACAGGGAAGGGTATAGCAATCAGCCCCAGCATTTT

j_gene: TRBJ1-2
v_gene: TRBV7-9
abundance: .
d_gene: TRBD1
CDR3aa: CASSSTGVLEDYGYTF
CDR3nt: TGTGCCAGCAGCTCGACAGGGGTACTAGAGGACTATGGCTACACCTTC

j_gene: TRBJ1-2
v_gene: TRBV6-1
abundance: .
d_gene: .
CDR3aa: CASRRGVRNYGYTF
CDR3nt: TGTGCCAGCAGAAGGGGTGTCAGGAACTATGGCTACACCTTC

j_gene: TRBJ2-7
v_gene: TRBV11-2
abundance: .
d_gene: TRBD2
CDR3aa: CASSSRTSVYEQYF
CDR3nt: TGTGCCAGCAGCTCCCGGACTAGCGTCTACGAGCAGTACTTC

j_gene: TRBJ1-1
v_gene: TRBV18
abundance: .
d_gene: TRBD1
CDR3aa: CASSPTGTGDTEAFF
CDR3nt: TGTGCCAGCTCACCAACCGGGACAGGGGACACTGAAGCTTTCTTT

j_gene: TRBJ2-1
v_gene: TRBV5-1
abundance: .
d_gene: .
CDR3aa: CASSWTPNEQFF
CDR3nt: TGCGCCAGCAGCTGGACCCCGAATGAGCAGTTCTTC

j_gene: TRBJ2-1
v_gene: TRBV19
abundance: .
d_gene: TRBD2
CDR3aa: CASSAAGGYNEQFF
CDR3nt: TGTGCCAGTAGTGCGGCGGGGGGCTACAATGAGCAGTTCTTC

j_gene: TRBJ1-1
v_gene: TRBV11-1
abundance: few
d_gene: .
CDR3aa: CASSRLGGITEAFF
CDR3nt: TGTGCCAGCAGCCGTTTAGGGGGAATCACTGAAGCTTTCTTT

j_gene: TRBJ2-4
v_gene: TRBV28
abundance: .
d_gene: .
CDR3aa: CASRRTKDKNIQYF
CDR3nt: TGTGCCAGCAGGCGGACCAAAGACAAAAACATTCAGTACTTC

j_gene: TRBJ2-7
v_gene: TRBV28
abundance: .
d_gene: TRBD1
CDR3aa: CASSFGGQVSYEQYF
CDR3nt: TGTGCCAGCAGTTTTGGGGGACAGGTGTCCTACGAGCAGTACTTC

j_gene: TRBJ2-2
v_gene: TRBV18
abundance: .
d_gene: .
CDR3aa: CASSPISEELGELFF
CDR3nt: TGTGCCAGCTCACCTATCAGCGAGGAGTTGGGGGAGCTGTTTTTT

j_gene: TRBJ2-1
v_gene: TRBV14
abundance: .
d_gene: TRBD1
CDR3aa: CASTPFGTGVRQVQFF
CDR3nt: TGTGCCAGCACTCCTTTCGGGACAGGGGTCCGACAGGTGCAGTTCTTC

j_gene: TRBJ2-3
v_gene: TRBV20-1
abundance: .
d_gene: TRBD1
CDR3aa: CSARVEGADSF
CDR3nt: TGCAGTGCTAGAGTTGAGGGGGCCGACTCTTTT

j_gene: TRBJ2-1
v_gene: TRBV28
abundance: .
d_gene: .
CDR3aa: CASSLGGGASNEQFF
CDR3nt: TGTGCCAGCAGTTTAGGAGGGGGCGCAAGTAATGAGCAGTTCTTC

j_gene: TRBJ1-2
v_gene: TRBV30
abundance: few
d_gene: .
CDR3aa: CAWSAGTSYGYTF
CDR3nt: TGTGCCTGGAGTGCCGGGACCAGCTATGGCTACACCTTC

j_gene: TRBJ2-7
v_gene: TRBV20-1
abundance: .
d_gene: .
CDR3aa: CSAREAGIYEQYF
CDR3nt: TGCAGTGCTAGAGAGGCAGGGATCTACGAGCAGTACTTC

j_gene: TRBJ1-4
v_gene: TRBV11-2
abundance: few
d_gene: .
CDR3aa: CASTWGQGNEKLFF
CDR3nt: TGTGCCAGCACATGGGGGCAGGGGAATGAAAAACTGTTTTTT

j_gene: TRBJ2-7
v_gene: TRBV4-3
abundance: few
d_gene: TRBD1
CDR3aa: CASSQEGIGQGAFSYEQYF
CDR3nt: TGCGCCAGCAGCCAAGAAGGGATAGGACAGGGGGCTTTCTCCTACGAGCAGTACTTC

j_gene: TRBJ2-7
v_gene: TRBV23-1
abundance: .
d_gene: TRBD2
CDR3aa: CASHTSVEQYF
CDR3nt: TGCGCCAGCCATACTAGCGTCGAGCAGTACTTC

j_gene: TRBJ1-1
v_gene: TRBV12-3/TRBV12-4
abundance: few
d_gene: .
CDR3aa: CASSLDGGTEAFF
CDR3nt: TGTGCCAGCAGTTTAGACGGCGGCACTGAAGCTTTCTTT

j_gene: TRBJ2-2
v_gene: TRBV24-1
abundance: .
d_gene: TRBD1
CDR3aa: CATGGTGDTGELFF
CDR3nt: TGTGCCACCGGTGGGACAGGGGACACCGGGGAGCTGTTTTTT

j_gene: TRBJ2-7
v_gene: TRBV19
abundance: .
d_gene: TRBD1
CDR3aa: CASSRTGPYEQYF
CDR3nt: TGTGCCAGTAGTCGGACAGGGCCCTACGAGCAGTACTTC

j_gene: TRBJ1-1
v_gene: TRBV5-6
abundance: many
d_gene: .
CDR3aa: CASSQGGLTEAFF
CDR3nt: TGTGCCAGCAGCCAAGGGGGACTCACTGAAGCTTTCTTT

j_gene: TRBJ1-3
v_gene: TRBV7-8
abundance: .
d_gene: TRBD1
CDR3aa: CASSADRAGNTIYF
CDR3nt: TGTGCCAGCAGCGCAGACAGGGCTGGAAACACCATATATTTT

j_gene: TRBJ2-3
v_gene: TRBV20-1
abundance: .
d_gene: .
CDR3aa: CSARDRERASTDTQYF
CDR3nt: TGCAGTGCTAGAGACCGGGAGCGGGCCAGCACAGATACGCAGTATTTT

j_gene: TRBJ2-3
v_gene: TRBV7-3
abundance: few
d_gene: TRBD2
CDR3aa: CASSFGTSGTTDTQYF
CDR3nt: TGTGCCAGCAGCTTCGGGACTAGCGGAACCACAGATACGCAGTATTTT

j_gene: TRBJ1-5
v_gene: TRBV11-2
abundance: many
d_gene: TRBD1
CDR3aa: CASSTTTGEPQHF
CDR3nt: TGTGCCAGCAGCACGACCACAGGGGAGCCCCAGCATTTT